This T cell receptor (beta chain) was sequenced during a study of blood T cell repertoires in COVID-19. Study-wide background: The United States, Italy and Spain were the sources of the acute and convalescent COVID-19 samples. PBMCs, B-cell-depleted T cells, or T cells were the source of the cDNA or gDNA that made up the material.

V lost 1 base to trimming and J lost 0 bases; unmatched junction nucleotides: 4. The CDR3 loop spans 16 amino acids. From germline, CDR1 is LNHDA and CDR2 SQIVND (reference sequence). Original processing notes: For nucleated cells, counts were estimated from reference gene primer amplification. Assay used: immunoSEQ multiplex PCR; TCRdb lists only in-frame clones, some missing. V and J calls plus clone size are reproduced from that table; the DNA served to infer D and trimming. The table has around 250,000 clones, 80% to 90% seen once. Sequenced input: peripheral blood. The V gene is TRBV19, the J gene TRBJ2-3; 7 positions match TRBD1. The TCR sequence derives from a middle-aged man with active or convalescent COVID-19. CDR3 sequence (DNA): TGTGCCAGTAGTATAGTAGGGACAGCTAGCACAGATACGCAGTATTTT. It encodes CASSIVGTASTDTQYF.